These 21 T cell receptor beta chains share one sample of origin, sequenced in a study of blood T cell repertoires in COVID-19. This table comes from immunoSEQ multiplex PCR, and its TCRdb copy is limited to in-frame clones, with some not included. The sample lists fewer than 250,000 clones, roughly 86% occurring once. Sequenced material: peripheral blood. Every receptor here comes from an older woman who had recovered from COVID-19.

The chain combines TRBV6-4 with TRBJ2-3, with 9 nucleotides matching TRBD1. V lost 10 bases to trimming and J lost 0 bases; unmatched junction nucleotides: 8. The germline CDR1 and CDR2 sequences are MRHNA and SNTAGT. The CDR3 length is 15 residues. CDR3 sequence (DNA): TGTGCCACCTCGGACAGGGGAGGGAGCACAGATACGCAGTATTTT. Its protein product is CATSDRGGSTDTQYF.

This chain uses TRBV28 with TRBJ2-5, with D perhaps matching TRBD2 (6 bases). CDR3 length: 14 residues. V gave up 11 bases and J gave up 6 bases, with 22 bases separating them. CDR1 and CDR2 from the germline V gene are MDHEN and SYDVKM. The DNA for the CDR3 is TGTGCCTGCGGAGGGTCAGTCCGGGGTAAGACCCAGTACTTC. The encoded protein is CACGGSVRGKTQYF.

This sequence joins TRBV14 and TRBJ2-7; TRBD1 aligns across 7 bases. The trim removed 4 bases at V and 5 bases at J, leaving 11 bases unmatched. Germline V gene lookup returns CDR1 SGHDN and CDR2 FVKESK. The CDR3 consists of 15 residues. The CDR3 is CASSPLSGTANEQYF. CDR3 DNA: TGTGCCAGCAGCCCCTTATCAGGGACAGCAAACGAGCAGTACTTC.

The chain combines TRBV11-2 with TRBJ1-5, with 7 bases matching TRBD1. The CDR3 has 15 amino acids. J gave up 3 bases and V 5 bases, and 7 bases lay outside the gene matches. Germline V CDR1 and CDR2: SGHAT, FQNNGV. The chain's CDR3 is CASSPTGDFNQPQHF. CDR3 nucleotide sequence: TGTGCCAGCAGCCCTACAGGGGACTTCAATCAGCCCCAGCATTTT.

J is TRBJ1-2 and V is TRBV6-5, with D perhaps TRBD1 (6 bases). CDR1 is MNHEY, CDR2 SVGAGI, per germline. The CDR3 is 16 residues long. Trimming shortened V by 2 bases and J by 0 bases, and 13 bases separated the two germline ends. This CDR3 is CASSYQRQAANYGYTF. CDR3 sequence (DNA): TGTGCCAGCAGTTACCAAAGACAGGCCGCTAACTATGGCTACACCTTC.

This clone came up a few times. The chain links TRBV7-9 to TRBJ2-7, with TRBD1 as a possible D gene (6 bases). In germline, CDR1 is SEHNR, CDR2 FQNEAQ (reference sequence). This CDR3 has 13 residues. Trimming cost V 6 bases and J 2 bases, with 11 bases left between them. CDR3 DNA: TGTGCCAGCAGTATTACAGGGCCCTACGAGCAGTACTTC. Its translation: CASSITGPYEQYF.

CDR3 region: CASSLAQGSGELFF. The CDR3 DNA sequence: TGTGCCAGCAGCTTAGCGCAGGGGTCCGGGGAGCTGTTTTTT. V gene TRBV7-9 combines with J gene TRBJ2-2; D is perhaps TRBD1 (6 bases). Germline V gene lookup returns CDR1 SEHNR and CDR2 FQNEAQ (reference sequence). The V end lost 0 bases, the J end lost 6 bases, and 8 bases lay between the germline ends. This CDR3 spans 14 amino acids. Supplemented by reference TRBV7-9 and TRBJ2-2, the full variable domain reads DTGVSQNPRHKITKRGQNVTFRCDPISEHNRLYWYRQTLGQGPEFLTYFQNEAQLEKSRLLSDRFSAERPKGSFSTLEIQRTEQGDSAMYLCASSLAQGSGELFFGEGSRLTVL.

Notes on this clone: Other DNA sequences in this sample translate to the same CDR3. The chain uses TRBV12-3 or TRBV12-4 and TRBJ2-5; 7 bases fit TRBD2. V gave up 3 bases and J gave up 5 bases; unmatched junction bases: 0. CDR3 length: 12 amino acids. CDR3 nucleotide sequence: TGTGCCAGCAGTTTCGGGAGGGAGACCCAGTACTTC. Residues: CASSFGRETQYF.

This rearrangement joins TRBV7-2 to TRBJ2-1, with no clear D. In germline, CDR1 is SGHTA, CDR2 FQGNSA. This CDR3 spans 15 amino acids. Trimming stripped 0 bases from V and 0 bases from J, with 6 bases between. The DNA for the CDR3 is TGTGCCAGCAGCTTAGCGCCTAGCTCCTACAATGAGCAGTTCTTC. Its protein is CASSLAPSSYNEQFF.

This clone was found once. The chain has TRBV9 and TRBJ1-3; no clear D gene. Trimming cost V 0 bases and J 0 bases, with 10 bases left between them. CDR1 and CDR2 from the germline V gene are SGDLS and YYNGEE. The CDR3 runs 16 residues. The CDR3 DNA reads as TGTGCCAGCAGCGTAGAAGTGAGGCACTCTGGAAACACCATATATTTT. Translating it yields CASSVEVRHSGNTIYF. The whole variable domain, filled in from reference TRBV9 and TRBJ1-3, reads DSGVTQTPKHLITATGQRVTLRCSPRSGDLSVYWYQQSLDQGLQFLIQYYNGEERAKGNILERFSAQQFPDLHSELNLSSLELGDSALYFCASSVEVRHSGNTIYFGEGSWLTVV.

CDR3 loop: CASSYRGPNNEQFF. The CDR3 coding sequence is TGTGCCAGCAGTTACAGGGGACCAAACAATGAGCAGTTCTTC. The rearrangement links TRBV27 to TRBJ2-1; TRBD1 matches 7 bases. The J segment lost 5 bases and the V segment lost 4 bases, leaving 5 bases of the junction unmatched. The CDR3 totals 14 residues. Germline assignment: CDR1 MNHEY and CDR2 SMNVEV (reference sequence).

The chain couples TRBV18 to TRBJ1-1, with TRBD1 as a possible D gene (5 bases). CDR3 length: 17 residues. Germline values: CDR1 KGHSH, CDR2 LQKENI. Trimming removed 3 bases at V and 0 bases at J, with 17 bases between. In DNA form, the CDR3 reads TGTGCCAGCTCACCGCAACGCGGGGCTTTGATGAACACTGAAGCTTTCTTT. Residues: CASSPQRGALMNTEAFF.

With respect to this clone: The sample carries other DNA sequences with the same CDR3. CDR3 in DNA: TGCGCCAGCAGCCAAGATCTTGGCAGGACTGAAGCTTTCTTT. Its translation: CASSQDLGRTEAFF. The chain couples TRBV4-3 to TRBJ1-1; D is ambiguous. Germline CDR1 reads LGHNA; CDR2 reads YSLEER. The V end lost 0 bases, the J end lost 5 bases, and 10 bases lay between the germline ends. The CDR3 is 14 amino acids.

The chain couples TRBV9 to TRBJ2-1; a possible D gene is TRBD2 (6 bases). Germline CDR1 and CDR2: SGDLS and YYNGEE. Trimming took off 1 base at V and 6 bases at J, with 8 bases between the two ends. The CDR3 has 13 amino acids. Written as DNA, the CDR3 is TGTGCCAGCAGCGTACTAGCGAGCAATGAGCAGTTCTTC. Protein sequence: CASSVLASNEQFF.

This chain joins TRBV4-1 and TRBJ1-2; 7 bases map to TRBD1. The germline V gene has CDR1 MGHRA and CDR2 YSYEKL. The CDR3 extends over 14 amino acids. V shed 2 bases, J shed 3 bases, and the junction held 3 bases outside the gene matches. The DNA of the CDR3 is TGCGCCAGCAGCCAAAGGGACAGAGACTATGGCTACACCTTC. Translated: CASSQRDRDYGYTF.

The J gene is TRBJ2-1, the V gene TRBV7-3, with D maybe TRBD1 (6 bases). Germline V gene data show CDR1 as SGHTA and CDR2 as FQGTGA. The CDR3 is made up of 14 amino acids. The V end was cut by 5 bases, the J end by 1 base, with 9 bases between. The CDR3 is CASSLQGSYNEQFF. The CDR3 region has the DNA TGTGCCAGCAGCCTACAGGGATCCTACAATGAGCAGTTCTTC.

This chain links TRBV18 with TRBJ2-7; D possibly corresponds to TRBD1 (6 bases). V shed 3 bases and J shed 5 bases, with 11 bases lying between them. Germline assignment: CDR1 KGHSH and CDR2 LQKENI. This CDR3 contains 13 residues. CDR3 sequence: CASSPSRDNEQYF. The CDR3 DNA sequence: TGTGCCAGCTCACCCTCCAGGGACAACGAGCAGTACTTC.

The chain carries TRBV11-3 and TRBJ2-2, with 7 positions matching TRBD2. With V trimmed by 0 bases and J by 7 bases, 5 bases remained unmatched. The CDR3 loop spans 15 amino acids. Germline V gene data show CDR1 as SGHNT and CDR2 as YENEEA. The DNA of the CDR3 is TGTGCCAGCAGCTTAGATTCAGCGGGGTTCGGGGAGCTGTTTTTT. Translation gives CASSLDSAGFGELFF.

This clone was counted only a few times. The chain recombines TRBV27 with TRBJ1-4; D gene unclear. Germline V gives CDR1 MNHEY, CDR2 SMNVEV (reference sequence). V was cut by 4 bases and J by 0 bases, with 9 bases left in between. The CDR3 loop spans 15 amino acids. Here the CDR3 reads CASSYGRATNEKLFF. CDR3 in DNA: TGTGCCAGCAGTTATGGCCGGGCAACTAATGAAAAACTGTTTTTT.

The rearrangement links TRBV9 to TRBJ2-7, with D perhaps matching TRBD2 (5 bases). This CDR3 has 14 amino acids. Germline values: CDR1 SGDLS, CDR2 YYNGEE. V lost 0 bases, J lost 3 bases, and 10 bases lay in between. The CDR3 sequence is CASSVEASIYEQYF. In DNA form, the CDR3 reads TGTGCCAGCAGCGTAGAAGCTAGCATCTACGAGCAGTACTTC.

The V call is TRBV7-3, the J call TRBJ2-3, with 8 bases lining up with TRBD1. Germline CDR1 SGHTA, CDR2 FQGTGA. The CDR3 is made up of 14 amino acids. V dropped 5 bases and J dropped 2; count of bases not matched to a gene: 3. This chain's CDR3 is CASSPQGATDTQYF. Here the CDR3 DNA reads TGTGCCAGCAGCCCGCAGGGGGCCACAGATACGCAGTATTTT.